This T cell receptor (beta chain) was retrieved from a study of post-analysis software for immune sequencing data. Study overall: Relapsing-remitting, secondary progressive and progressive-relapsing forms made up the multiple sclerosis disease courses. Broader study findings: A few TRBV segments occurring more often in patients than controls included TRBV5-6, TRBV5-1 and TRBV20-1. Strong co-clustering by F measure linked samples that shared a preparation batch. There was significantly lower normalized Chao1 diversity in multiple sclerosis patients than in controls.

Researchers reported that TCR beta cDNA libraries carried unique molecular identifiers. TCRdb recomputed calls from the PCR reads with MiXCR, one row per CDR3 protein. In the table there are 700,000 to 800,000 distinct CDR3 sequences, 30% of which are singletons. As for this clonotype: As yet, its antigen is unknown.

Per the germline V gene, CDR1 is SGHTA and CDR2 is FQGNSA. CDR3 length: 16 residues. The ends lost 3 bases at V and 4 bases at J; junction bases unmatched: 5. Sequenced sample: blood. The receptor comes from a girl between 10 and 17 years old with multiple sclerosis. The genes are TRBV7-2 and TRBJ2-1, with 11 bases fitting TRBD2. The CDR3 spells CASSFTTSGTYNEQFF. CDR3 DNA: TGTGCCAGCAGCTTTACGACTAGCGGGACGTACAATGAGCAGTTCTTC.